The source of this T cell receptor beta chain is a study of OX40 agonist ivuxolimab in advanced cancers. Looking at the study overall: With a range of roughly 20 to 90, age averaged about 58 years, and 65% to 85% were male.

Repertoires were generated with immunoSEQ multiplex PCR, while TCRdb's copy carries only in-frame clones and drops some. The profile shows 70,000 or so clones, 70% to 90% of them singletons. The CDR3 is 17 residues long. Per the germline V gene, CDR1 is SGHNT and CDR2 is YYREEE (reference sequence). In the case of this clone: Sequence at one end of the junction differs from germline and may be a read error.

Sequences were derived from CD4+ or CD8+ T cells sorted from blood, sampled in a trial of the OX40 agonist ivuxolimab. This receptor was obtained from an adult with an advanced solid tumor such as melanoma, head and neck, liver or kidney cancer. This chain joins TRBV5-4 and TRBJ2-7, with 10 bases identical to TRBD2. The CDR3 protein is CASSQEVLAGRTYEQYF. The CDR3, as DNA: TGCGCCAGCAGCCAAGAGGTACTAGCGGGACGAACCTACGAGCAGTACTTC.